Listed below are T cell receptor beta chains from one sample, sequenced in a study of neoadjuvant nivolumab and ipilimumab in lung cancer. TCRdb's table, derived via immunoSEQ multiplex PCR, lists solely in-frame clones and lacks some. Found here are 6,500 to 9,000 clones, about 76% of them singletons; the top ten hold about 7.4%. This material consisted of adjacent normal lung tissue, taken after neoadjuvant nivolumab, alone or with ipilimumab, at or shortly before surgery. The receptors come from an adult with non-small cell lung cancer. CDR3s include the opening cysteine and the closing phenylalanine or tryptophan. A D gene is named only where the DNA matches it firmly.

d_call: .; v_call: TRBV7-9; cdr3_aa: CASSLVNRDKAFF
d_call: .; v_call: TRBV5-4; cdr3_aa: CASSLVGEQETQYF
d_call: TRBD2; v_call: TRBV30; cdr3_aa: CAWSVGAGGSDEQFF
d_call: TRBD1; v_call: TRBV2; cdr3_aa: CASSLQGGSSYEQYF
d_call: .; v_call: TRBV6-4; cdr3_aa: CASSPTGPGELFF
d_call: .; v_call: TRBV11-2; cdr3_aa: CASNSREYNEQFF
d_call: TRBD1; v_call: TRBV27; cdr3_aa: CASSLAGQGNTEAFF
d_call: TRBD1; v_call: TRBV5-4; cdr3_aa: CASSSFGTGGSGANVLTF
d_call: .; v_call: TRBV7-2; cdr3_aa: CASSSSLGDEPQHF
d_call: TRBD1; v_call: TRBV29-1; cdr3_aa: CSARTGGRTGELFF
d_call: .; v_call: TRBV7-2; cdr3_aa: CASSLVRLETQYF
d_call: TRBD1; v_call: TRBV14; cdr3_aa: CASRRPGQAEMNTEAFF
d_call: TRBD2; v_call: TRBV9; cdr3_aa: CASSTRTSGGQSTDTQYF
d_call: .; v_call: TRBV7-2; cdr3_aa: CASSLGPSGANVLTF
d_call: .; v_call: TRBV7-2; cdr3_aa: CASSLGGHLYTF
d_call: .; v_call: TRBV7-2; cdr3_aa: CASSFSGTPTYEQYF
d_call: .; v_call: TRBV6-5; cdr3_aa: CASSYSGDGYNSPLHF
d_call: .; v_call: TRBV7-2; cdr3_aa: CASSLAIGVPNSPLHF
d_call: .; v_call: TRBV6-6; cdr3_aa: CASSYDTGPRTQYF
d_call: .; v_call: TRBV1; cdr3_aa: CTRTGTSENDEQFF
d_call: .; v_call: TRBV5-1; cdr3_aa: CASSLQGNYGYTF
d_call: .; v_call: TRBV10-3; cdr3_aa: CAIFRLNTIYF
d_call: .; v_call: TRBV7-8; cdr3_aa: CASSEGYSNQPQHF
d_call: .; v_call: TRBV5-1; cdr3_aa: CASSQGGRSDTQYF
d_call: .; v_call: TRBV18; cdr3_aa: CASSLTPESNQPQHF
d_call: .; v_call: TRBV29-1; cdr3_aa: CSVRGDPNTGELFF
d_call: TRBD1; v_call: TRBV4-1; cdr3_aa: CASSQLQGGFNQPQHF
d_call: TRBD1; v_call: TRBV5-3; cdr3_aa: CARSFLFRDSNIRNYGYTF
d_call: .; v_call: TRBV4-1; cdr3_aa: CASSQERGQLNTEAFF
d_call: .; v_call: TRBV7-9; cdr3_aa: CASSYKGRNTEAFF
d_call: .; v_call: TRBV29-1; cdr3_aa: CSVEDRFSYEQYF
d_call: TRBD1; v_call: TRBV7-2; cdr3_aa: CASSWGQVYGYTF
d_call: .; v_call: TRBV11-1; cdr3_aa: CASSASSYEQYF
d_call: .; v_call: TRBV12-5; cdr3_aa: CASGQDGNTEAFF
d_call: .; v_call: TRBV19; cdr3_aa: CASSPSRTIYQPQHF
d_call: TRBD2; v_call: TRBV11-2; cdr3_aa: CASSSGLAGGLNTGELFF
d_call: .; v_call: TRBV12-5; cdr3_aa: CARISPYGYTF
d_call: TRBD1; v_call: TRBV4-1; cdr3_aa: CASSPGQGAFETQYF
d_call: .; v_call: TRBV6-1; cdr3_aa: CASSERTAEAFF
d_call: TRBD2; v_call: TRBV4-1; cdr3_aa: CASSLSGASADTQYF
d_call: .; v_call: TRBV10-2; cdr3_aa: CASSPWTENQPQHF
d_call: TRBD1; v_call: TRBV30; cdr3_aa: CAWSGGTGGNTEAFF